This T cell receptor (beta chain) was recovered during a study of identical twins. This clonotype was observed a few times. Its antigen is unidentified. Study-wide results and caveats: Within cord blood, abundant beta clonotypes carried fewer insertions, but memory repertoires showed no such trend.

V lost 0 bases, J lost 0 bases, and 5 bases stayed unmatched. Per the germline V gene, CDR1 is DFQATT and CDR2 is SNEGSKA (reference sequence). CDR3 length: 16 amino acids. TCRdb called the 5' RACE reads again in MiXCR, with one record for every CDR3 protein. Altogether about 520,000 distinct CDR3 sequences are present, 22% being singletons, with the ten largest covering 0.75% to 0.95%. The same data also contributed to another study, on T cells expressing NK-cell markers. That paper states: Expanded NKG2C+ T cell clones had unclear HCMV specificity.

This clonotype was obtained from a woman younger than 35 in good health. This chain connects TRBV20-1 to TRBJ2-7; 10 bases fit TRBD2. The sequenced sample was CD4+ T cells sorted from blood. CDR3 nucleotides: TGCAGTGCTAGAGATAAGGCTAGCGGGAGCTCCTACGAGCAGTACTTC. Amino acid sequence: CSARDKASGSSYEQYF.